This T cell receptor beta chain was documented in a study of CD8+CD57+ T cells in acquired aplastic anemia. Study-wide background: An average of 3.2 ug of DNA was obtained from sorted CD4+ and CD8+ cells.

Points from the study as a whole: Overlap between patients and controls comprised almost 30 CD8+ CDR3 sequences.

The CDR3 totals 15 residues. The germline V and J ends were trimmed by 3 bases and 8 bases, with 16 bases remaining between them. Germline values: CDR1 SNHLY, CDR2 FYNNEI. Patients who underwent sequencing had shown CD8+CD57+ cell expansion by flow cytometry. All participating patients were living with severe acquired aplastic anemia. Patient blood was sampled before any therapy had been received. On this clonotype itself: Its specificity is unknown.

TCR beta VDJ and CDR3 profiles were obtained from a genomic DNA template. TCRdb used MiXCR to reprocess the reads, holding one entry per CDR3 protein. The sample has 100,000 to 150,000 distinct CDR3 sequences, less than 50% seen once. The receptor comes from a human donor with aplastic anemia. The chain joins TRBV2 to TRBJ1-4; D unresolved. Sequencing was performed on sorted CD4+, CD8+, or CD8+CD57+ T cells (not recorded which) from PBMCs. The CDR3 DNA reads TGTGCCAGCAGTGATTTGACTCTAGGTGGGGAAAAACTGTTTTTT. Translation gives CASSDLTLGGEKLFF.